This T cell receptor beta chain was observed in a study of blood T cell repertoires in COVID-19. Participant-reported clinical history was the basis for cohort assignment. Exposed volunteers were people who met a COVID-19 case within 2 weeks before study entry. Original processing methods: Quantification of nucleated cells was approximated via reference gene primer amplification. Here immunoSEQ multiplex PCR was the method, and the copy in TCRdb shows in-frame clones only, minus some. The V and J calls and clone size are taken from that table; D and trimming were inferred from the DNA. This sample carries 400,000 to 500,000 clones, about 88% of them seen once, and the ten largest clones take 1.4% to 1.5%. This clone was observed a single time. The V end was cut by 3 bases, the J end by 2 bases, with 7 bases between. This CDR3 spans 14 amino acids. Germline CDR1 is SEHNR and CDR2 is FQNEAQ (reference sequence).

The V gene is TRBV7-9, the J gene TRBJ2-2; the D is unclear. This TCR was recovered from a woman aged 18 to 35 who had been exposed to COVID-19. Material: PBMCs or T cells enriched from blood (not recorded which). The CDR3 spells CASSFDTNTGELFF. The CDR3 nucleotides are TGTGCCAGCAGCTTTGACACCAACACCGGGGAGCTGTTTTTT.